This is a list of T cell receptor beta chains from one sample in a study of T-cell memory formation after mild COVID-19. TCRdb redid the calling of the 5' RACE reads with MiXCR, one entry per CDR3 protein. The sample holds roughly 450,000 distinct CDR3 sequences, over 15% seen once. The sample was PBMCs or a T cell subset sorted from them (not recorded which). The receptors come from a man in his late teens or twenties who had mild COVID-19 (a few samples of this study predate the infection). Cell type and time point are not known. Each CDR3 is given with its conserved first and last residue. A D gene is named only where the DNA matches it firmly. Rows give clone size only sometimes, using once, few, many, or a class for an expanded clone.

CDR3: CASRGTGRNTEAFF; DNA: TGTGCCAGCAGGGGGACAGGGCGGAACACTGAAGCTTTCTTT; J: TRBJ1-1; size: many; D: TRBD1; V: TRBV7-6
CDR3: CASSQVGRTNEQFF; DNA: TGCGCCAGCAGCCAGGTCGGAAGGACAAATGAGCAGTTCTTC; J: TRBJ2-1; size: NA; D: NA; V: TRBV4-3
CDR3: CASRLSGGGNYEQYF; DNA: TGTGCCAGCAGACTTAGCGGGGGGGGCAACTACGAGCAGTACTTC; J: TRBJ2-7; size: NA; D: TRBD2; V: TRBV3-1
CDR3: CSAESGTSTDTQYF; DNA: TGCAGTGCCGAGAGTGGGACTAGCACAGATACGCAGTATTTT; J: TRBJ2-3; size: few; D: NA; V: TRBV20-1
CDR3: CSARDPRAGGYNEQFF; DNA: TGCAGTGCTAGAGACCCCCGGGCGGGGGGGTACAATGAGCAGTTCTTC; J: TRBJ2-1; size: NA; D: TRBD2; V: TRBV20-1
CDR3: CSADRVTEAFF; DNA: TGCAGTGCCGACCGCGTCACTGAAGCTTTCTTT; J: TRBJ1-1; size: NA; D: NA; V: TRBV20-1
CDR3: CASGQGPNQPQHF; DNA: TGTGCCAGCGGACAGGGGCCGAATCAGCCCCAGCATTTT; J: TRBJ1-5; size: NA; D: TRBD1; V: TRBV12-3/TRBV12-4
CDR3: CSARDPRGNEKLFF; DNA: TGCAGTGCTAGAGATCCACGGGGAAATGAAAAACTGTTTTTT; J: TRBJ1-4; size: many; D: NA; V: TRBV20-1
CDR3: CASSPPGGEGTQHF; DNA: TGTGCCAGCTCACCACCGGGAGGGGAGGGGACCCAGCATTTT; J: TRBJ1-5; size: NA; D: NA; V: TRBV18
CDR3: CASSLGEDGGKESNEQFF; DNA: TGTGCCAGCAGCTTAGGGGAGGACGGAGGGAAGGAAAGCAATGAGCAGTTCTTC; J: TRBJ2-1; size: few; D: NA; V: TRBV7-6
CDR3: CAWSRRGGYTF; DNA: TGTGCCTGGAGCCGGAGGGGTGGCTACACCTTC; J: TRBJ1-2; size: few; D: NA; V: TRBV30
CDR3: CAISDYTNEKLFF; DNA: TGTGCCATCAGTGATTATACTAATGAAAAACTGTTTTTT; J: TRBJ1-4; size: NA; D: NA; V: TRBV10-3
CDR3: CASSPPFDTQYF; DNA: TGTGCCAGCAGCCCCCCTTTTGATACGCAGTATTTT; J: TRBJ2-3; size: NA; D: NA; V: TRBV7-9
CDR3: CASRGSGGAGTGELFF; DNA: TGTGCCAGCAGAGGGAGCGGGGGGGCGGGAACCGGGGAGCTGTTTTTT; J: TRBJ2-2; size: NA; D: TRBD2; V: TRBV6-6
CDR3: CASSLLAGASDTQYF; DNA: TGTGCCAGCAGCTTACTAGCGGGGGCCTCGGATACGCAGTATTTT; J: TRBJ2-3; size: few; D: TRBD2; V: TRBV7-2
CDR3: CASSPILSTDTQYF; DNA: TGTGCCAGCAGCCCCATCCTAAGCACAGATACGCAGTATTTT; J: TRBJ2-3; size: few; D: NA; V: TRBV6-2/TRBV6-3
CDR3: CASSPSWDRGGYGYTF; DNA: TGTGCCAGCAGCCCCTCGTGGGACAGGGGAGGGTATGGCTACACCTTC; J: TRBJ1-2; size: few; D: TRBD1; V: TRBV14
CDR3: CASSLALLRANVLTF; DNA: TGTGCCAGCAGTTTAGCCCTTCTAAGGGCCAACGTCCTGACTTTC; J: TRBJ2-6; size: NA; D: NA; V: TRBV12-3/TRBV12-4
CDR3: CSVGGGFNQPQHF; DNA: TGCAGCGTCGGTGGGGGATTCAATCAGCCCCAGCATTTT; J: TRBJ1-5; size: few; D: NA; V: TRBV29-1
CDR3: CASRQGSYNEQFF; DNA: TGTGCCAGTCGACAGGGGTCTTACAATGAGCAGTTCTTC; J: TRBJ2-1; size: NA; D: TRBD1; V: TRBV10-3
CDR3: CASSLAPGPIEYEQYF; DNA: TGTGCCAGCAGCTTAGCGCCGGGTCCGATCGAGTACGAGCAGTACTTC; J: TRBJ2-7; size: many; D: NA; V: TRBV7-2
CDR3: CAIQVGMNTEAFF; DNA: TGTGCCATCCAGGTAGGGATGAACACTGAAGCTTTCTTT; J: TRBJ1-1; size: NA; D: NA; V: TRBV10-3
CDR3: CASSLLKEDTQYF; DNA: TGTGCCAGCAGCCTTCTAAAGGAAGATACGCAGTATTTT; J: TRBJ2-3; size: NA; D: NA; V: TRBV3-1
CDR3: CAWRRGPSAYGYTF; DNA: TGTGCCTGGAGGCGCGGCCCGTCAGCCTATGGCTACACCTTC; J: TRBJ1-2; size: NA; D: NA; V: TRBV30
CDR3: CAIRETSGGPDTQYF; DNA: TGTGCCATCAGGGAGACTAGCGGGGGACCAGATACGCAGTATTTT; J: TRBJ2-3; size: NA; D: TRBD2; V: TRBV10-3
CDR3: CASSSTTGGWTEAFF; DNA: TGTGCCAGCAGTTCAACGACGGGGGGCTGGACTGAAGCTTTCTTT; J: TRBJ1-1; size: few; D: NA; V: TRBV12-3/TRBV12-4
CDR3: CATQLWGGANYGYTF; DNA: TGTGCCACCCAGCTGTGGGGGGGAGCTAACTATGGCTACACCTTC; J: TRBJ1-2; size: few; D: NA; V: TRBV7-9
CDR3: CASSQVDRGAFF; DNA: TGTGCCAGCAGCCAAGTCGACAGGGGAGCTTTCTTT; J: TRBJ1-1; size: few; D: TRBD1; V: TRBV3-1
CDR3: CASSQTGGNQPQHF; DNA: TGTGCCAGCAGCCAGACAGGGGGGAATCAGCCCCAGCATTTT; J: TRBJ1-5; size: many; D: TRBD1; V: TRBV7-9
CDR3: CASSQGTSYNEQFF; DNA: TGTGCCAGCAGCCAAGGCACAAGCTACAATGAGCAGTTCTTC; J: TRBJ2-1; size: few; D: NA; V: TRBV4-2
CDR3: CASSPGQLYGYTF; DNA: TGCGCCAGCAGCCCGGGACAGTTATATGGCTACACCTTC; J: TRBJ1-2; size: few; D: TRBD1; V: TRBV5-1
CDR3: CASSLTGAIQETQYF; DNA: TGCGCCAGCAGCCTGACCGGGGCCATCCAAGAGACCCAGTACTTC; J: TRBJ2-5; size: many; D: NA; V: TRBV5-1
CDR3: CASSPRTSEGQTQYF; DNA: TGCGCCAGCAGCCCCCGGACTAGCGAGGGACAGACCCAGTACTTC; J: TRBJ2-5; size: NA; D: TRBD2; V: TRBV5-1
CDR3: CASSGSGSQPQHF; DNA: TGTGCCAGCAGTGGATCAGGGAGTCAGCCCCAGCATTTT; J: TRBJ1-5; size: few; D: NA; V: TRBV12-3/TRBV12-4
CDR3: CASSLTLRVYSPLHF; DNA: TGTGCCAGCAGCTTGACGTTAAGAGTCTATTCACCCCTCCACTTT; J: TRBJ1-6; size: once; D: NA; V: TRBV7-2
CDR3: CSVGTGYTDYTF; DNA: TGCAGCGTCGGGACAGGGTACACTGACTACACCTTC; J: TRBJ1-2; size: few; D: TRBD1; V: TRBV29-1
CDR3: CASSSRAGGEQFF; DNA: TGTGCCAGCAGCTCGAGGGCGGGTGGTGAGCAGTTCTTC; J: TRBJ2-1; size: few; D: NA; V: TRBV7-9
CDR3: CASSFEASDEQFF; DNA: TGCGCCAGCAGCTTCGAAGCGAGCGATGAGCAGTTCTTC; J: TRBJ2-1; size: NA; D: NA; V: TRBV5-1
CDR3: CASSGRGFAGGYTF; DNA: TGTGCCAGCAGCGGCCGAGGTTTTGCTGGGGGCTACACCTTC; J: TRBJ1-2; size: NA; D: NA; V: TRBV5-8
CDR3: CSASMDSLFTDTQYF; DNA: TGCAGTGCTAGTATGGACAGCCTCTTCACAGATACGCAGTATTTT; J: TRBJ2-3; size: few; D: NA; V: TRBV20-1
CDR3: CASSPAPGGNEAFF; DNA: TGTGCCAGCAGCCCAGCTCCCGGGGGGAATGAAGCTTTCTTT; J: TRBJ1-1; size: NA; D: NA; V: TRBV13
CDR3: CASSLSYTGELFF; DNA: TGTGCCAGCAGCCTTAGTTACACCGGGGAGCTGTTTTTT; J: TRBJ2-2; size: many; D: NA; V: TRBV7-3